This T cell receptor (beta chain) was profiled in a study of T cell clonotyping in hematopoietic cell transplantation. Of note for this clone: The target antigen is unknown.

Study-level points and caveats: Without cell sorting, CD4 versus CD8 contributions remain unresolved.

V lost 3 bases and J lost 5, with 7 bases in between. CDR3 length: 13 amino acids. CDR1 is MNHEY and CDR2 is SMNVEV in the germline V gene (reference sequence). Sequencing was performed with immunoSEQ multiplex PCR; in TCRdb, only in-frame clones are kept and a portion is missing. Seen here are several thousand clones, approximately 94% observed once, and the top ten hold roughly 1.3%. This chain links TRBV27 with TRBJ2-2; tentatively, D is TRBD2 (5 bases). The receptor was derived from a male patient between 60 and 69 years old who had an allogeneic stem cell transplant from an unrelated donor, so T cells may come from the graft donor. Some clones in this sample may be carry-over from other donors' samples. The sample in question was peripheral blood mononuclear cells, obtained 30 days after allogeneic stem cell transplant. The chain's CDR3 is CASSFGSTGELFF. The CDR3 DNA reads TGTGCCAGCAGTTTTGGGAGTACCGGGGAGCTGTTTTTT.